The source of this T cell receptor (beta chain) is a study of T cell responses to AZD1222 COVID-19 vaccine. Study-wide results and limits: Among AZD1222 vaccinees, only six or seven were seropositive at baseline. Per reports, nearly half of all spike-specific TCRs target regions that are unmutated in variants. Repertoires were obtained only post-peak T cell response.

V shed 5 bases and J shed 1 base, with 16 bases lying between them. The CDR3 extends over 16 amino acids. Per the germline V gene, CDR1 is SGHTA and CDR2 is FQGNSA. Second-dose intervals near 4 or 12 weeks were combined. Comments on this clone: Its antigen is undetermined.

The repertoire was sequenced with immunoSEQ multiplex PCR; TCRdb's copy has only in-frame clones and lacks some. The repertoire holds approximately 84,000 clones, roughly 80% seen once, with approximately 1.3% in the top ten. The rearrangement joins TRBV7-2 to TRBJ2-3; D is tentatively TRBD1 or TRBD2 (5 bases each). The receptor comes from an adult who received the AZD1222 COVID-19 vaccine. This specimen consisted of peripheral blood, obtained 28 days after the second AZD1222 dose. The CDR3 DNA sequence: TGTGCCAGCAGCCCCTTTGGGGGAGTGGGCACAGATACGCAGTATTTT. This gives the protein CASSPFGGVGTDTQYF.